The clone carrying this TCR beta chain was detected only a few times. Time point defined: pre-sensitization, week 0. The treatment was: therapeutic diphenylcyclopropenone sensitization with weekly scalp DPC. MiXCR, run by TCRdb on the RACE reads, gives a single entry per CDR3 protein. The table shows more than 55,000 distinct CDR3 sequences, with 9.5% to 10% occurring only once. This record belongs to a study of human T cells and chemical hapten exposure. Looking at the study overall: Donors were sensitized with 2% DPC on the upper inner arm.

Germline CDR1 is SGHDT and CDR2 is YYEEEE. V gave up 4 bases and J gave up 1 base; unmatched junction bases: 5. This CDR3 has 15 amino acids. The receptor was derived from a man in his forties or fifties with alopecia areata. Some clones in this sample may be carry-over from other donors' samples. The chain links TRBV5-6 to TRBJ2-5; 9 positions agree with TRBD1. The specimen comprised whole blood, sampled in connection with sensitization to the hapten diphenylcyclopropenone (DPC). The CDR3 loop is CASSPGTGFQETQYF. The CDR3, as DNA: TGTGCCAGCAGCCCGGGGACAGGGTTCCAAGAGACCCAGTACTTC.